This T cell receptor (beta chain) is from a study of PD-L1 blockade in urothelial cancer. Overall study: The patients had undergone anywhere from 0 to 3 prior chemotherapy regimens.

Time point denoted: peripheral blood 6 weeks after treatment start. Profiled with immunoSEQ multiplex PCR; TCRdb holds only in-frame clones, not every one. The sample yields around 100,000 clones, around 90% seen once. CDR1 is SNHLY and CDR2 is FYNNEI in the germline V gene. The V and J ends lost 6 bases and 9 bases, in that order; junction bases with no gene match: 7. CDR3 length: 13 residues. The rearrangement links TRBV2 to TRBJ2-1; 8 nucleotides agree with TRBD1. The clonotype was recovered from a man between 60 and 75 years old with urothelial cancer. Sequenced material: PBMCs, taken around atezolizumab (anti-PD-L1) treatment. The CDR3 region is CASSGQGVREQFF. CDR3 in DNA: TGTGCCAGCAGCGGACAGGGCGTGCGTGAGCAGTTCTTC. The full variable domain, in which reference TRBV2 and TRBJ2-1 provide the parts outside the CDR3, is EPEVTQTPSHQVTQMGQEVILRCVPISNHLYFYWYRQILGQKVEFLVSFYNNEISEKSEIFDDQFSVERPDGSNFTLKIRSTKLEDSAMYFCASSGQGVREQFFGPGTRLTVL.